These T cell receptor beta chains were read from a single sample in a study of PD-L1 blockade in urothelial cancer. Here immunoSEQ multiplex PCR was the method, and the copy in TCRdb shows in-frame clones only, minus some. This sample has tens of thousands of clones; approximately 90% occur once, and the top ten carry just under 2%. The material sequenced was PBMCs, taken around atezolizumab (anti-PD-L1) treatment. The receptors were gathered from a man in his sixties with urothelial cancer. Both conserved end residues are part of each CDR3. Each record gives: clone size, V gene, J gene, D gene, CDR3 DNA, CDR3 protein. The D gene is left open where the match is weak. Size is omitted from some rows. Given values are once, few, many or a class for expanded clones.

clone size: NA; V gene: TRBV5-5; J gene: TRBJ2-1; D gene: TRBD1; CDR3 DNA: TGTGCCAGCAGCCCGGAACCGGGACAGCGAAGCGATGAGCAGTTCTTC; CDR3 protein: CASSPEPGQRSDEQFF
clone size: NA; V gene: TRBV29-1; J gene: TRBJ2-3; D gene: TRBD1; CDR3 DNA: TGCAGCGTGGAACAGGGGGCCCCAGATACGCAGTATTTT; CDR3 protein: CSVEQGAPDTQYF
clone size: NA; V gene: TRBV11-3; J gene: TRBJ1-2; D gene: TRBD1; CDR3 DNA: TGTGCCAGCAGCCCCCGGGACAGGGCGGTCCACACCTTC; CDR3 protein: CASSPRDRAVHTF
clone size: NA; V gene: TRBV12-2; J gene: TRBJ2-7; D gene: NA; CDR3 DNA: TGTGCAAGTCGCTCGCCTCCCCCTGGGGGCCCCTACGAGCAGTACTTC; CDR3 protein: CASRSPPPGGPYEQYF
clone size: NA; V gene: TRBV19; J gene: TRBJ1-5; D gene: TRBD1; CDR3 DNA: TGTGCCAGTAGTAGGGACAGGCTGGGTCAGCCCCAGCATTTT; CDR3 protein: CASSRDRLGQPQHF
clone size: NA; V gene: TRBV6-5; J gene: TRBJ2-2; D gene: NA; CDR3 DNA: TGTGCCAGCAGCCTCGGGGACGGGGAGCTGTTTTTT; CDR3 protein: CASSLGDGELFF
clone size: NA; V gene: TRBV11-2; J gene: TRBJ2-2; D gene: TRBD2; CDR3 DNA: TGTGCCAGCAGCTTAGACTTGGGACTAGCGGGAGGGCCATGGGGGGAGCTGTTTTTT; CDR3 protein: CASSLDLGLAGGPWGELFF
clone size: NA; V gene: TRBV14; J gene: TRBJ1-3; D gene: NA; CDR3 DNA: TGTGCCAGCAGCCAAGATAGGAGCTCTGGAAACACCATATATTTT; CDR3 protein: CASSQDRSSGNTIYF
clone size: NA; V gene: TRBV18; J gene: TRBJ2-1; D gene: TRBD2; CDR3 DNA: TGTGCCAGCTCACCAGCTGGCGGGAGCTCCTACAATGAGCAGTTCTTC; CDR3 protein: CASSPAGGSSYNEQFF
clone size: NA; V gene: TRBV27; J gene: TRBJ2-3; D gene: NA; CDR3 DNA: TGTGCCAGCAGTTTATTTGTCGGCACAGATACGCAGTATTTT; CDR3 protein: CASSLFVGTDTQYF
clone size: NA; V gene: TRBV28; J gene: TRBJ1-4; D gene: NA; CDR3 DNA: TGTGCCAGCAGTTCACTGGGGGGACCAACTAATGAAAAACTGTTTTTT; CDR3 protein: CASSSLGGPTNEKLFF
clone size: NA; V gene: TRBV18; J gene: TRBJ2-3; D gene: NA; CDR3 DNA: TGTGCCAGCTCACCTGAGGAAGTCAGCACAGATACGCAGTATTTT; CDR3 protein: CASSPEEVSTDTQYF
clone size: NA; V gene: TRBV19; J gene: TRBJ2-1; D gene: TRBD2; CDR3 DNA: TGTGCCAGTAGGACCGCTAGCGGGAGGAAGTTCTTC; CDR3 protein: CASRTASGRKFF
clone size: NA; V gene: TRBV10-3; J gene: TRBJ2-2; D gene: TRBD1; CDR3 DNA: TGTGCCATCTCTGGGGGACAGGGCATCGCCGGGGAGCTGTTTTTT; CDR3 protein: CAISGGQGIAGELFF
clone size: NA; V gene: TRBV2; J gene: TRBJ2-7; D gene: TRBD2; CDR3 DNA: TGTGCCAGCACCGGGACTAGCGCTACCTACGAGCAGTACTTC; CDR3 protein: CASTGTSATYEQYF
clone size: NA; V gene: TRBV7-2; J gene: TRBJ1-5; D gene: NA; CDR3 DNA: TGTGCCAGCAGCTTGGAATCCGGGCAGCCCCAGCATTTT; CDR3 protein: CASSLESGQPQHF
clone size: NA; V gene: TRBV6-6; J gene: TRBJ2-7; D gene: TRBD1; CDR3 DNA: TGTGCCAGCAGTCATGACAGGGGGTACGAGCAGTACTTC; CDR3 protein: CASSHDRGYEQYF
clone size: NA; V gene: TRBV5-1; J gene: TRBJ2-1; D gene: TRBD2; CDR3 DNA: TGCGCCAGCAGCTTGGCGGCGGGGGACTCCTACAATGAGCAGTTCTTC; CDR3 protein: CASSLAAGDSYNEQFF
clone size: NA; V gene: TRBV4-1; J gene: TRBJ2-5; D gene: TRBD2; CDR3 DNA: TGCGCCAGCAGCCAAGGTGCTCTTAATGGGACTAGCAGGAGAAAAGAGACCCAGTACTTC; CDR3 protein: CASSQGALNGTSRRKETQYF
clone size: NA; V gene: TRBV7-8; J gene: TRBJ1-3; D gene: TRBD1; CDR3 DNA: TGTGCCAGCAGCTTAGCCCGGGACAGGGTTGGAAACACCATATATTTT; CDR3 protein: CASSLARDRVGNTIYF
clone size: NA; V gene: TRBV7-7; J gene: TRBJ2-2; D gene: TRBD1; CDR3 DNA: TGTGCCAGCAGCGCCCGGGACAGGGGATCCGGGGAGCTGTTTTTT; CDR3 protein: CASSARDRGSGELFF
clone size: NA; V gene: TRBV7-3; J gene: TRBJ2-2; D gene: NA; CDR3 DNA: TGTGCCAGCAGCTTATACAGGGAAAACACCGGGGAGCTGTTTTTT; CDR3 protein: CASSLYRENTGELFF
clone size: NA; V gene: TRBV19; J gene: TRBJ1-1; D gene: NA; CDR3 DNA: TGTGCCAGTAGTATGAGGAATATGAACACTGAAGCTTTCTTT; CDR3 protein: CASSMRNMNTEAFF
clone size: few; V gene: TRBV19; J gene: TRBJ1-5; D gene: TRBD1; CDR3 DNA: TGTGCCAGTAGTATAGCAGGGGGAAGGCGCAATCAGCCCCAGCATTTT; CDR3 protein: CASSIAGGRRNQPQHF
clone size: NA; V gene: TRBV18; J gene: TRBJ2-2; D gene: TRBD1; CDR3 DNA: TGTGCCAGCTCACCGCTGACAGGGACCGGGGAGCTGTTTTTT; CDR3 protein: CASSPLTGTGELFF
clone size: NA; V gene: TRBV28; J gene: TRBJ2-5; D gene: NA; CDR3 DNA: TGTGCCAGCCCGAACAGGGGGGGTGTGTATGAGACCCAGTACTTC; CDR3 protein: CASPNRGGVYETQYF
clone size: NA; V gene: TRBV19; J gene: TRBJ1-1; D gene: TRBD1; CDR3 DNA: TGTGCCAGTAGATATACAGGGGGCGGAACTGAAGCTTTCTTT; CDR3 protein: CASRYTGGGTEAFF
clone size: NA; V gene: TRBV20-1; J gene: TRBJ2-5; D gene: NA; CDR3 DNA: TGCAGTGCTAGGCGGGAGACCCAGTACTTC; CDR3 protein: CSARRETQYF
clone size: NA; V gene: TRBV7-6; J gene: TRBJ2-1; D gene: NA; CDR3 DNA: TGTGCCAGCAGCTTACGGCCTAGGGGAGAGCAGTTCTTC; CDR3 protein: CASSLRPRGEQFF
clone size: NA; V gene: TRBV5-1; J gene: TRBJ2-2; D gene: TRBD1; CDR3 DNA: TGCGCCAGCAGCGGGGACAGGAACACCGGGGAGCTGTTTTTT; CDR3 protein: CASSGDRNTGELFF
clone size: NA; V gene: TRBV11-3; J gene: TRBJ1-1; D gene: NA; CDR3 DNA: TGTGCCAGCAGCTTAGCAGGGGACACTGAAGCTTTCTTT; CDR3 protein: CASSLAGDTEAFF
clone size: NA; V gene: TRBV6-5; J gene: TRBJ2-5; D gene: NA; CDR3 DNA: TGTGCCAGCAGTTTAGTACAGCAAGAGACCCAGTACTTC; CDR3 protein: CASSLVQQETQYF
clone size: NA; V gene: TRBV5-4; J gene: TRBJ2-4; D gene: NA; CDR3 DNA: TGTGCCAGCAGCTCTACAGGGACCAAAAACATTCAGTACTTC; CDR3 protein: CASSSTGTKNIQYF
clone size: NA; V gene: TRBV6-5; J gene: TRBJ1-2; D gene: TRBD1; CDR3 DNA: TGTGCCAGCAGATTACAGGGGGCGGCCTACTATGGCTACACCTTC; CDR3 protein: CASRLQGAAYYGYTF
clone size: NA; V gene: TRBV15; J gene: TRBJ1-3; D gene: NA; CDR3 DNA: TGTGCCACCAGCAGAGCCGGCTCTGGAAACACCATATATTTT; CDR3 protein: CATSRAGSGNTIYF
clone size: NA; V gene: TRBV28; J gene: TRBJ1-4; D gene: TRBD1; CDR3 DNA: TGTGCCAGCAGTTCTACCAGACAGGGAATAAATGAAAAACTGTTTTTT; CDR3 protein: CASSSTRQGINEKLFF
clone size: NA; V gene: TRBV6-5; J gene: TRBJ1-2; D gene: NA; CDR3 DNA: TGTGCCAGCAGTCCCCTCTCCAACTATGGCTACACCTTC; CDR3 protein: CASSPLSNYGYTF
clone size: few; V gene: TRBV14; J gene: TRBJ2-1; D gene: NA; CDR3 DNA: TGTGCCAGCAGCCAAGAATTCTCCAGGGCCTTGAACAATGAGCAGTTCTTC; CDR3 protein: CASSQEFSRALNNEQFF
clone size: NA; V gene: TRBV2; J gene: TRBJ2-1; D gene: NA; CDR3 DNA: TGTGCCAGCATGACGGACAGTCAAAGCCAGTTCTTC; CDR3 protein: CASMTDSQSQFF
clone size: NA; V gene: TRBV2; J gene: TRBJ1-1; D gene: NA; CDR3 DNA: TGTGCCAGCAGTGTATTGGGCCTCAACACTGAAGCTTTCTTT; CDR3 protein: CASSVLGLNTEAFF
clone size: NA; V gene: TRBV6-1; J gene: TRBJ1-1; D gene: TRBD1; CDR3 DNA: TGTGCCAGCAAGGGACAGACTGTGGGTGAAGCTTTCTTT; CDR3 protein: CASKGQTVGEAFF
clone size: NA; V gene: TRBV10-3; J gene: TRBJ1-5; D gene: NA; CDR3 DNA: TGTGCCATCAGTGAGTCTCATGGCAGGGTCAATCAGCCCCAGCATTTT; CDR3 protein: CAISESHGRVNQPQHF
clone size: NA; V gene: TRBV28; J gene: TRBJ2-2; D gene: TRBD2; CDR3 DNA: TGTGCCAGCAGTTCTAGCGGGGACACCGGGGAGCTGTTTTTT; CDR3 protein: CASSSSGDTGELFF
clone size: NA; V gene: TRBV7-2; J gene: TRBJ2-3; D gene: TRBD2; CDR3 DNA: TGTGCCAGCAGCTTAGTAGCGGGAGGAGCAGATACGCAGTATTTT; CDR3 protein: CASSLVAGGADTQYF
clone size: NA; V gene: TRBV9; J gene: TRBJ2-5; D gene: TRBD2; CDR3 DNA: TGTGCCAGCAGCGTAGCTCCTAGCGGGGGGATTCGGGAGACCCAGTACTTC; CDR3 protein: CASSVAPSGGIRETQYF
clone size: NA; V gene: TRBV7-6; J gene: TRBJ2-7; D gene: TRBD2; CDR3 DNA: TGTGCCAGCAGCCCGTCTAGCGGGACCACCCACGAGCAGTACTTC; CDR3 protein: CASSPSSGTTHEQYF
clone size: NA; V gene: TRBV4-1; J gene: TRBJ2-5; D gene: TRBD2; CDR3 DNA: TGCGCCAGCAGCCAAGCCCCCGGGACTAGCGTCCAAGAGACCCAGTACTTC; CDR3 protein: CASSQAPGTSVQETQYF
clone size: NA; V gene: TRBV6-1; J gene: TRBJ1-2; D gene: NA; CDR3 DNA: TGTGCCACCCAGGGGCGATCGGGCTATGGCTACACCTTC; CDR3 protein: CATQGRSGYGYTF
clone size: NA; V gene: TRBV10-1; J gene: TRBJ1-6; D gene: TRBD1; CDR3 DNA: TGCGCCAGCAGATGCCGGGACAGGGACAACTCACCCCTCCACTTT; CDR3 protein: CASRCRDRDNSPLHF
clone size: NA; V gene: TRBV27; J gene: TRBJ2-3; D gene: NA; CDR3 DNA: TGTGCCAGCAGTTTCTATTCCGGGGGAGATACGCAGTATTTT; CDR3 protein: CASSFYSGGDTQYF
clone size: NA; V gene: TRBV5-5; J gene: TRBJ1-2; D gene: TRBD1; CDR3 DNA: TGTGCCAGCAGCCCAGGACAGGGTAACTATGGCTACACCTTC; CDR3 protein: CASSPGQGNYGYTF